This T cell receptor beta chain was profiled in a study of T cell changes during pregnancy in multiple sclerosis. A single count supports this clone. TCRdb keeps only in-frame clones here, not all; method: immunoSEQ multiplex PCR. Of about 49,000 clones listed, 90% are singletons. The clonotype was recovered from a female donor in good health, enrolled as a control in a pregnancy study. The specimen comprised peripheral blood, sampled after pregnancy.

The DNA of the CDR3 is TGTGCCAGCAGCTTAGTGGTTGGCCGGGGAGGGCAAAACAATGAGCAGTTCTTC. Its protein is CASSLVVGRGGQNNEQFF. V is TRBV13 and J is TRBJ2-1; 7 nucleotides line up with TRBD2. The CDR3 covers 18 residues. The junction had 14 bases not matched to a gene; V was cut back by 1 base and J by 5 bases. Germline V gene lookup returns CDR1 PRHDT and CDR2 FYEKMQ (reference sequence).